The 5 T cell receptor beta chains reported below all come from one sample, sequenced in a study of human T cells and chemical hapten exposure. MiXCR was run by TCRdb on the RACE reads, yielding one entry per CDR3 protein. The sample yields about 52,000 distinct CDR3 sequences, 11% seen once. Described time point: patch test 1, 2 weeks after DPC sensitization. Treatment reported: therapeutic diphenylcyclopropenone sensitization with weekly scalp DPC. Total RNA came from unfractionated whole blood. The starting material was whole blood, obtained in connection with sensitization to the hapten diphenylcyclopropenone (DPC). These receptors all stem from a woman in her forties with alopecia areata. Some clones in this sample may be carry-over from other donors' samples.

This clonotype has at least ten counts. The chain links TRBV11-2 to TRBJ2-1; possibly TRBD2 for D (5 bases). The CDR3 has 14 residues. Trimming removed 0 bases from V and 8 bases from J, with 11 bases in between. Germline CDR1 SGHAT, CDR2 FQNNGV. DNA for the CDR3: TGTGCCAGCAGCTTAGAGGGCAGGCGGGATGAGCAGTTCTTC. Protein product: CASSLEGRRDEQFF.

This clonotype was counted between two and nine times. A much larger clone sits a single nucleotide away, making a read error possible. V is TRBV12-3 or TRBV12-4 and J is TRBJ1-3; no firm D call. V was cut by 6 bases and J by 1 base, with 16 bases left in between. The CDR3 totals 16 residues. CDR3 DNA sequence: TGTGCCAGCAGCCGCCGGGCCATGGCTTCTGGAAACACCATATATTTT. Translated, it gives CASSRRAMASGNTIYF.

This clonotype was seen more than once but under ten times. The J gene is TRBJ2-2, the V gene TRBV6-6; no definite D call. The CDR3 spans 12 residues. Germline-derived CDR1 and CDR2 are MNHNY and SVGAGI (reference sequence). Trimming removed 6 bases from V and 8 bases from J, with 10 bases in between. CDR3 nucleotide sequence: TGTGCCAGCAGCCTTGCGGCTGGGGAGCTGTTTTTT. Residues: CASSLAAGELFF.

The table lists this clonotype with a few counts. The junction differs from germline at one of its ends, possibly a read error. The rearrangement joins TRBV7-7 to TRBJ2-1; D gene uncertain. The CDR3 runs 15 residues. Germline V lookup: CDR1 SSHAT, CDR2 FNYEAQ (reference sequence). The CDR3 is CASSPNYDKYNEQFF. The DNA of the CDR3 is TGTGCTAGCAGCCCGAATTATGATAAATACAATGAGCAGTTCTTC.

The chain links TRBV5-1 to TRBJ2-7; TRBD1 might be the D (6 bases). This CDR3 region has 16 residues. V was trimmed by 0 bases and J by 2 bases, leaving 15 bases between them. Per the germline V gene, CDR1 is SGHRS and CDR2 is YFSETQ. CDR3 DNA: TGCGCCAGCAGCTTGGCGTCTTCACAGGGTACCTACGAGCAGTACTTC. Its translation is CASSLASSQGTYEQYF.